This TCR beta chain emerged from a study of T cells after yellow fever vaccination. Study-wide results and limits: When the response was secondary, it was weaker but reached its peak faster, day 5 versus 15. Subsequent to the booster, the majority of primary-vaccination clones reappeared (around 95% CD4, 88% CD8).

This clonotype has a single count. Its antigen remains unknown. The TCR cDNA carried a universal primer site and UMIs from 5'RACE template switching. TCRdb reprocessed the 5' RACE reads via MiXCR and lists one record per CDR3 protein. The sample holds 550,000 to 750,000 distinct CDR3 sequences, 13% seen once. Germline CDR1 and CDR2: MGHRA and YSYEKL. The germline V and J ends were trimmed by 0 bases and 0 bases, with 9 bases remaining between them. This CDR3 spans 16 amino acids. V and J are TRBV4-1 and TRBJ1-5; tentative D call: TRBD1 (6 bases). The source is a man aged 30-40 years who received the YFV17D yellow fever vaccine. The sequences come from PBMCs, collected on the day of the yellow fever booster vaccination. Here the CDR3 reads CASSQEQGRSNQPQHF. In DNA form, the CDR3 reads TGCGCCAGCAGCCAAGAACAGGGTCGTAGCAATCAGCCCCAGCATTTT.